These T cell receptor beta chains were read from a single sample in a study of T-cell memory formation after mild COVID-19. TCRdb called the 5' RACE reads again in MiXCR, with one record for every CDR3 protein. The sample lists under 400,000 distinct CDR3 sequences, 25% to 30% occurring once. Sequencing was carried out using PBMCs or a T cell subset sorted from them (not recorded which). These receptors came from an adult woman who had mild COVID-19 (a few samples of this study predate the infection). Cell type and time point are not known. Both conserved end residues are part of each CDR3. Fields, in order: V gene, D gene, J gene, clone size, CDR3 DNA, CDR3 protein. A D gene is named only where the DNA matches it firmly. Not every row has a clone size; where given, it reads once, few, many or a size class.

TRBV12-3/TRBV12-4	TRBD1	TRBJ2-3	few	TGTGCCAGCAGTCCCGGGACAGGAGACAACACAGATACGCAGTATTTT	CASSPGTGDNTDTQYF
TRBV2	TRBD2	TRBJ2-3	NA	TGTGCCAGCAGTGCCCATCCCGGGACTAGCGGGGGGGTGGTGGCAGATACGCAGTATTTT	CASSAHPGTSGGVVADTQYF
TRBV24-1	NA	TRBJ2-7	few	TGTGCCACCAGTGAGGGTCTCTACGAGCAGTACTTC	CATSEGLYEQYF
TRBV20-1	NA	TRBJ1-6	NA	TGCAGTGCTAGAGATAGCACAAGTCTAAATTCACCCCTCCACTTT	CSARDSTSLNSPLHF
TRBV2	NA	TRBJ1-1	few	TGTGCCAGCAGTGAGGATAGACGTTTCGGAGCTTTCTTT	CASSEDRRFGAFF
TRBV25-1	TRBD2	TRBJ2-5	NA	TGTGCCAGCAGTGAAGGGTCTAGCGGGAGGGGTCACCAAGAGACCCAGTACTTC	CASSEGSSGRGHQETQYF
TRBV7-8	NA	TRBJ1-5	NA	TGTGCCAGCAGCTTGGTTACAGCGGGCAATCAGCCCCAGCATTTT	CASSLVTAGNQPQHF
TRBV2	NA	TRBJ2-1	NA	TGTGCCAGCAGCGGGGGACAGTTCTACAATGAGCAGTTCTTC	CASSGGQFYNEQFF
TRBV3-1	NA	TRBJ2-1	NA	TGTGCCAGCAGCCAAGATCAGTTTGGGAGCTCCTACAATGAGCAGTTCTTC	CASSQDQFGSSYNEQFF
TRBV18	TRBD1	TRBJ1-2	few	TGTGCCAGCTCACCACCGACAGGGGGCTATGGCTACACCTTC	CASSPPTGGYGYTF
TRBV30	NA	TRBJ2-1	NA	TGTGCCTGGAGTGTACGCTTCGAGCAGTTCTTC	CAWSVRFEQFF
TRBV5-1	NA	TRBJ2-1	few	TGCGCCAGCAGCTTGGTTAATAGCGGAGGGATGGATGAGCAGTTCTTC	CASSLVNSGGMDEQFF
TRBV5-1	TRBD1	TRBJ2-5	few	TGCGCCAGCACCACGACAGGGGCGGGGGAGACCCAGTACTTC	CASTTTGAGETQYF
TRBV6-5	TRBD2	TRBJ2-1	NA	TGTGCCAGCAGTAGGGCACATCTAGCGGGAGGTGGAAATGAGCAGTTCTTC	CASSRAHLAGGGNEQFF
TRBV7-9	NA	TRBJ2-7	NA	TGTGCCAGCAGCCCAGGACAGCAAAGCTCCTACGAGCAGTACTTC	CASSPGQQSSYEQYF
TRBV12-3/TRBV12-4	TRBD1	TRBJ1-2	few	TGTGCCAGCAGTTCACAGGGGCCGTATGGCTACACCTTC	CASSSQGPYGYTF
TRBV12-3/TRBV12-4	NA	TRBJ1-2	NA	TGTGCCAGCAGTCCCTTACAGGGTTGGGGCTATGGCTACACCTTC	CASSPLQGWGYGYTF
TRBV7-2	NA	TRBJ2-1	many	TGTGCCAGCAGCTTATCGGGGGTAGTGTTCTTC	CASSLSGVVFF
TRBV18	NA	TRBJ2-5	NA	TGTGCCAGCTCACCACAGCGTTCGGAGACCCAGTACTTC	CASSPQRSETQYF
TRBV7-9	NA	TRBJ1-5	NA	TGTGCCAGCAGCTTAGAGGGACGACGCAATCAGCCCCAGCATTTT	CASSLEGRRNQPQHF
TRBV6-1	NA	TRBJ2-3	few	TGTGCCAGCAGCCCAGGGGGCGCGGGGGGCACAGATACGCAGTATTTT	CASSPGGAGGTDTQYF
TRBV12-3/TRBV12-4	NA	TRBJ1-1	NA	TGTGCCAGCAACATGGGGGGGTGGTTGGACACTGAAGCTTTCTTT	CASNMGGWLDTEAFF
TRBV7-9	NA	TRBJ1-1	few	TGTGCCAGCAGCTTAGGCACAGGGACTGAAGCTTTCTTT	CASSLGTGTEAFF
TRBV12-3/TRBV12-4	TRBD2	TRBJ2-5	few	TGTGCCAGCAGCCGGACTAGTAAACTCGTCCGAGAGACCCAGTACTTC	CASSRTSKLVRETQYF
TRBV9	NA	TRBJ2-2	NA	TGTGCCAGCAGCGCCCGGCGGCAATTAGACACCGGGGAGCTGTTTTTT	CASSARRQLDTGELFF
TRBV7-9	TRBD2	TRBJ2-3	NA	TGTGCCAGCAGCACTCGGCTAGCGGGAGGAGCAGATACGCAGTATTTT	CASSTRLAGGADTQYF
TRBV25-1	TRBD1	TRBJ2-7	many	TGTGCCAGCAGTGAATGGCAAAGCCGACAGGGCTCCTACGAGCAGTACTTC	CASSEWQSRQGSYEQYF
TRBV30	NA	TRBJ1-1	NA	TGTGCCTGGAAATCGGGGGCATTAGCTTTCTTT	CAWKSGALAFF
TRBV12-3/TRBV12-4	TRBD1	TRBJ2-1	few	TGTGCCAGCAGTCGCCTGGGACAGGGGGCCTACAATGAGCAGTTCTTC	CASSRLGQGAYNEQFF
TRBV20-1	TRBD2	TRBJ2-7	few	TGCAGTGCTAGCCTAGCGGGAGGAACCTACGAGCAGTACTTC	CSASLAGGTYEQYF
TRBV29-1	NA	TRBJ2-7	NA	TGCAGCGTTCGGACAGCGAACCTCTACGAGCAGTACTTC	CSVRTANLYEQYF
TRBV7-9	NA	TRBJ1-1	NA	TGTGCCAGCAGCTTAGAAGACCGGAACACTGAAGCTTTCTTT	CASSLEDRNTEAFF
TRBV5-1	TRBD2	TRBJ2-1	NA	TGCGCCAGCAGCCCCCTTTTAGCGGGGTCCTACAATGAGCAGTTCTTC	CASSPLLAGSYNEQFF
TRBV5-1	NA	TRBJ2-1	few	TGCGCCAGCCGGATAATCGGAGGCAATGAGCAGTTCTTC	CASRIIGGNEQFF
TRBV5-1	NA	TRBJ1-2	NA	TGCGCCAGCAGCTTGATGGGCTATGGCTACACCTTC	CASSLMGYGYTF
TRBV7-9	NA	TRBJ1-4	NA	TGTGCCAGCAGCCCACCCTGGGGAGCAACTAATGAAAAACTGTTTTTT	CASSPPWGATNEKLFF
TRBV7-2	NA	TRBJ2-1	NA	TGTGCCAGCAGCTTAGAAGGCCTGGTAAGTGAGCAGTTCTTC	CASSLEGLVSEQFF
TRBV27	NA	TRBJ2-3	NA	TGTGCCAGCAGTTTATCTTTGTTGGGGAACACAGATACGCAGTATTTT	CASSLSLLGNTDTQYF
TRBV18	TRBD2	TRBJ2-7	NA	TGTGCCAGCTCACCAGGGGCGGGAGGGCCTTTCTACGAGCAGTACTTC	CASSPGAGGPFYEQYF
TRBV7-8	TRBD2	TRBJ2-1	NA	TGTGCCAGCAGCGACGGGACTAGCGGGGGCAATGAGCAGTTCTTC	CASSDGTSGGNEQFF